The T cell receptor beta chain under discussion was sequenced for a study of blood T cell repertoires in COVID-19. The CDR3 is 14 residues long. From germline, CDR1 is SGHDT and CDR2 YYEEEE. The ends lost 4 bases at V and 3 bases at J; junction bases unmatched: 5. TCRdb keeps only in-frame clones here, not all; method: immunoSEQ multiplex PCR. Of some 160,000 clones listed, 87% are singletons. Sequencing was carried out using peripheral blood. The receptor comes from a woman aged 70-85 years with COVID-19, enrolled during active disease. This chain links TRBV5-6 with TRBJ1-1, with 8 bases identical to TRBD1. The CDR3 DNA reads as TGTGCCAGCAGCATCAGGGGGCAATACACTGAAGCTTTCTTT. This translates into CASSIRGQYTEAFF.